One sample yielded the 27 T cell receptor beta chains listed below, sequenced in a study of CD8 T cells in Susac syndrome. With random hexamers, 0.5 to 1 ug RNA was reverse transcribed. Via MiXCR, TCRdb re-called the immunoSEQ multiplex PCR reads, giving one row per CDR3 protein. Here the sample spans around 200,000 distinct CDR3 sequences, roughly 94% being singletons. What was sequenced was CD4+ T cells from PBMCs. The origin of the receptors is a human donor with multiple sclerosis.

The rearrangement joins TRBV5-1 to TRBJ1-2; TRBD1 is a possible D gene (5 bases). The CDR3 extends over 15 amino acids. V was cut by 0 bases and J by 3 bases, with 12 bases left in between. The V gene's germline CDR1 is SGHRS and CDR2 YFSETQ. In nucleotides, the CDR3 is TGCGCCAGCAGCTTGGAACCGGGGCTTGACTATGGCTACACCTTC. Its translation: CASSLEPGLDYGYTF.

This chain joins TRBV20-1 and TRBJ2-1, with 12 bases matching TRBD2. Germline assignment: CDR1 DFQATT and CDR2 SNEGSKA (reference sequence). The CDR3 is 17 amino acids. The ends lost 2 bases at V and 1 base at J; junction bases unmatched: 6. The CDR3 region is CSARSTGLAGSYNEQFF. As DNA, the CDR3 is TGCAGTGCTAGATCTACGGGACTAGCGGGTTCCTACAATGAGCAGTTCTTC.

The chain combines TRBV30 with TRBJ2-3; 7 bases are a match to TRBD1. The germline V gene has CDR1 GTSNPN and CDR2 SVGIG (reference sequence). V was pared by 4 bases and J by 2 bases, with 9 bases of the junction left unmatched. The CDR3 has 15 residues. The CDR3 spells CAWILRGQITDTQYF. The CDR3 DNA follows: TGTGCCTGGATCCTACGGGGACAGATCACAGATACGCAGTATTTT. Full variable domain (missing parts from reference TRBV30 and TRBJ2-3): SQTIHQWPATLVQPVGSPLSLECTVEGTSNPNLYWYRQAAGRGLQLLFYSVGIGQISSEVPQNLSASRPQDRQFILSSKKLLLSDSGFYLCAWILRGQITDTQYFGPGTRLTVL.

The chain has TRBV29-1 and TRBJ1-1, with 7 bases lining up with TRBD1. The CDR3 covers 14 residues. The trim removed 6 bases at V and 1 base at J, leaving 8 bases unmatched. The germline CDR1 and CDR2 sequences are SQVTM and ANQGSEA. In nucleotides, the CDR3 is TGCAGCGTCCTAACGGACAGGACGAACACTGAAGCTTTCTTT. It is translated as CSVLTDRTNTEAFF.

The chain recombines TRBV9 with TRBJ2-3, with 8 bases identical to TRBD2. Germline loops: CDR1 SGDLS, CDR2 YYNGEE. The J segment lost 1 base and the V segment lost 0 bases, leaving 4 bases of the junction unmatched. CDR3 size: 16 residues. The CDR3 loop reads CASSVGGRGGTDTQYF. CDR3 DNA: TGTGCCAGCAGCGTAGGTGGGCGGGGGGGCACAGATACGCAGTATTTT.

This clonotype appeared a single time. The CDR3 DNA follows: TGCGCCAGCAGCTGGGGACTCACATACGAGCAGTACTTC. Protein: CASSWGLTYEQYF. The chain couples TRBV5-1 to TRBJ2-7; tentative D call: TRBD2 (6 bases). The V end lost 3 bases, the J end lost 4 bases, and 11 bases lay between the germline ends. This CDR3 spans 13 amino acids. Germline-derived CDR1 and CDR2 are SGHRS and YFSETQ.

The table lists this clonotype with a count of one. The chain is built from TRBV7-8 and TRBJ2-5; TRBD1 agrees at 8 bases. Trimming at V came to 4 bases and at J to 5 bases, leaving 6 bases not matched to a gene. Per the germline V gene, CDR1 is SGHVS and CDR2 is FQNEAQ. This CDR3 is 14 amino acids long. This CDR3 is CASSSRTGWETQYF. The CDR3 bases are TGTGCCAGCAGCTCTAGGACAGGGTGGGAGACCCAGTACTTC.

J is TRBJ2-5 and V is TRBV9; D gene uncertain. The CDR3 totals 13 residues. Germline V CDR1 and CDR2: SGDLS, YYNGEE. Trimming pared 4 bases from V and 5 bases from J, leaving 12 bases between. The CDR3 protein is CASSPRPRETQYF. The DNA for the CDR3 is TGTGCCAGCAGCCCCCGGCCGAGGGAGACCCAGTACTTC.

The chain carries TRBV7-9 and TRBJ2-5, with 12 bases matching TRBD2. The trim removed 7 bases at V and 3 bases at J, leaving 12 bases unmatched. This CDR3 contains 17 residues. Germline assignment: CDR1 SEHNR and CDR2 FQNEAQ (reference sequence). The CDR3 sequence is CASTTMRPSGGEETQYF. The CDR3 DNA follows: TGTGCCAGCACCACAATGAGGCCTAGCGGGGGGGAAGAGACCCAGTACTTC.

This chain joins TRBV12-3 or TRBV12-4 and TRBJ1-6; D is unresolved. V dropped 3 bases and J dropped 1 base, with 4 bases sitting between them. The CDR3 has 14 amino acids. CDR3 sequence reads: CASSLPSYNSPLHF. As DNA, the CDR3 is TGTGCCAGCAGTTTGCCATCCTATAATTCACCCCTCCACTTT.

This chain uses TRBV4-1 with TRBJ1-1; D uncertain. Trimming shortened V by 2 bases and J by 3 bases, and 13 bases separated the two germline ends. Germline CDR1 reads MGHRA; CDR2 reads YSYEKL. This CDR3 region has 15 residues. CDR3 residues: CASSQRQRWDTEAFF. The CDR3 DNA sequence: TGCGCCAGCAGCCAACGGCAAAGGTGGGACACTGAAGCTTTCTTT.

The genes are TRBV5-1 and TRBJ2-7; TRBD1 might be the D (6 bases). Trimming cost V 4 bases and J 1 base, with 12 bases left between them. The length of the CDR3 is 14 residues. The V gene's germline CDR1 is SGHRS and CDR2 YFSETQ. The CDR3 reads CASSPSGDSYEQYF. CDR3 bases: TGCGCCAGCAGCCCGTCAGGGGATTCCTACGAGCAGTACTTC.

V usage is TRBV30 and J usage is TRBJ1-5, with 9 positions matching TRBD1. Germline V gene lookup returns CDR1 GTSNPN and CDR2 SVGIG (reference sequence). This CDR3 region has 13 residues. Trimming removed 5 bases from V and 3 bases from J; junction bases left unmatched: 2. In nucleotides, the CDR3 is TGTGCCTGGGGGACAGGGTTCAATCAGCCCCAGCATTTT. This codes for CAWGTGFNQPQHF.

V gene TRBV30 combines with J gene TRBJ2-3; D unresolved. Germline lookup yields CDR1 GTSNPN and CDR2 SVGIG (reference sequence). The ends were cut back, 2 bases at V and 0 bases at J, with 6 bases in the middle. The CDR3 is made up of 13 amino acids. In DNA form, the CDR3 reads TGTGCCTGGAGTAGAACAAGCACAGATACGCAGTATTTT. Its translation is CAWSRTSTDTQYF.

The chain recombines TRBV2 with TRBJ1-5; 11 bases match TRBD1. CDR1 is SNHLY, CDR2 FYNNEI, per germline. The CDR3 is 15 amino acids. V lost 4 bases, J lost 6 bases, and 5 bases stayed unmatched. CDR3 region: CASSGDRGYGQPQHF. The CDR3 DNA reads TGTGCCAGCAGTGGGGACAGGGGGTATGGTCAGCCCCAGCATTTT. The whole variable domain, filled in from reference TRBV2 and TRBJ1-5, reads EPEVTQTPSHQVTQMGQEVILRCVPISNHLYFYWYRQILGQKVEFLVSFYNNEISEKSEIFDDQFSVERPDGSNFTLKIRSTKLEDSAMYFCASSGDRGYGQPQHFGDGTRLSIL.

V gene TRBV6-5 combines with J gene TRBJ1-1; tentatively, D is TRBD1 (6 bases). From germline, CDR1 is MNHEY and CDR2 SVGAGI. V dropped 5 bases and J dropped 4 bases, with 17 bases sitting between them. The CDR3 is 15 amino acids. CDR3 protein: CASSQNSGAGTEAFF. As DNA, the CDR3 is TGTGCCAGCAGTCAGAACTCAGGGGCGGGCACTGAAGCTTTCTTT.

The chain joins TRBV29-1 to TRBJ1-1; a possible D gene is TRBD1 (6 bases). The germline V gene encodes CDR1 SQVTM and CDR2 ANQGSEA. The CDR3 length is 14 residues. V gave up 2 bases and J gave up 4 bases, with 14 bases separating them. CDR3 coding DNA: TGCAGCGTTGAAAATGCCGGGACAATCACTGAAGCTTTCTTT. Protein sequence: CSVENAGTITEAFF.

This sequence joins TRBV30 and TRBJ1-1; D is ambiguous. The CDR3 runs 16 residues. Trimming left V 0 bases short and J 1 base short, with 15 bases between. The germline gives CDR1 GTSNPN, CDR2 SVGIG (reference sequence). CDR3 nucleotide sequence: TGTGCCTGGAGTGTCCCTCCCTTACGGGGGAACACTGAAGCTTTCTTT. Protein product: CAWSVPPLRGNTEAFF.

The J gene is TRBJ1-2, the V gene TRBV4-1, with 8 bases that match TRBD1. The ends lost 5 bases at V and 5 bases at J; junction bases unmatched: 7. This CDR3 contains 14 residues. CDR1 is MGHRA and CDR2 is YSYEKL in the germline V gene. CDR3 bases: TGCGCCAGCAGCTTCGGCGGGACAGGATATGGCTACACCTTC. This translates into CASSFGGTGYGYTF.

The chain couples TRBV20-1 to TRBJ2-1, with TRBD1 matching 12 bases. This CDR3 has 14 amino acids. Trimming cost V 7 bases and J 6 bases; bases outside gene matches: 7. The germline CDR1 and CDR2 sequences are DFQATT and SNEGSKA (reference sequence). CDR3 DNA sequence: TGCAGTGTTCCGGGACAGGGGGCTGCCAATGAGCAGTTCTTC. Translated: CSVPGQGAANEQFF.

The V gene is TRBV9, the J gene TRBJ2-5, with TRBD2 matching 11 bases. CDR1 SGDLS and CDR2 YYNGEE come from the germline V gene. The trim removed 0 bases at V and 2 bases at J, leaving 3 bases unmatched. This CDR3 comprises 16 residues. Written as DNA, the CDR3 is TGTGCCAGCAGCGTAGGTAGCGGGGGGGTTCAAGAGACCCAGTACTTC. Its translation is CASSVGSGGVQETQYF.

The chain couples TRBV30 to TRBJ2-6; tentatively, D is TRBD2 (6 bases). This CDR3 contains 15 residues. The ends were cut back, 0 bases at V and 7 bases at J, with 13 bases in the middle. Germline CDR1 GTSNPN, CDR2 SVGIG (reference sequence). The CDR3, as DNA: TGTGCCTGGAGTGTTATTAGGGCGGGAGCCAACGTCCTGACTTTC. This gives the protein CAWSVIRAGANVLTF. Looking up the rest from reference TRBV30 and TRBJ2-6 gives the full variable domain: SQTIHQWPATLVQPVGSPLSLECTVEGTSNPNLYWYRQAAGRGLQLLFYSVGIGQISSEVPQNLSASRPQDRQFILSSKKLLLSDSGFYLCAWSVIRAGANVLTFGAGSRLTVL.

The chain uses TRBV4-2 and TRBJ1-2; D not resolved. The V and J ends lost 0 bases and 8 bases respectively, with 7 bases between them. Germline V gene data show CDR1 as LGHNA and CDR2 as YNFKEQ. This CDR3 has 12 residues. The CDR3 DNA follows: TGTGCCAGCAGCCAAGATAGAACCGGCTACACCTTC. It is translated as CASSQDRTGYTF.

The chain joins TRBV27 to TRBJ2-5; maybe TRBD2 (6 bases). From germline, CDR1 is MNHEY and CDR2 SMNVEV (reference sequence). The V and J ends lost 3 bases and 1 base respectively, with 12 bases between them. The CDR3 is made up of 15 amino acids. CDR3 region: CASSFGPGGQETQYF. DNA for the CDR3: TGTGCCAGCAGTTTTGGGCCCGGGGGCCAAGAGACCCAGTACTTC.

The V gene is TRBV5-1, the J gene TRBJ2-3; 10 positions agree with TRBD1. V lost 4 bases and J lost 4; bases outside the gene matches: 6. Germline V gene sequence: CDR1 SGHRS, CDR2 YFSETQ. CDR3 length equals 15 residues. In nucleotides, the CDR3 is TGCGCCAGCAGCGTTGACAGGGGGCGGGCAGATACGCAGTATTTT. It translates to CASSVDRGRADTQYF. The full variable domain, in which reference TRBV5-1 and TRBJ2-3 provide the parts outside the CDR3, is KAGVTQTPRYLIKTRGQQVTLSCSPISGHRSVSWYQQTPGQGLQFLFEYFSETQRNKGNFPGRFSGRQFSNSRSEMNVSTLELGDSALYLCASSVDRGRADTQYFGPGTRLTVL.

CDR3 DNA: TGTGCCAGCAGCACCTCGGGGACAGGGGGGACCTTGGAGCAGTACTTC. This sequence encodes CASSTSGTGGTLEQYF. V is TRBV12-3 or TRBV12-4 and J is TRBJ2-7; 11 nucleotides align to TRBD1. CDR3 length equals 16 residues. V shed 6 bases and J 7 bases; nucleotides not matched to a gene: 14.

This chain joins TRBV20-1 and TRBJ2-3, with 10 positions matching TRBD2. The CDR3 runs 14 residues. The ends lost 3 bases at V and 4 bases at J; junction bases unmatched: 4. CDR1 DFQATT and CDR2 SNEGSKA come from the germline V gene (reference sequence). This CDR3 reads CSASLAGVADTQYF. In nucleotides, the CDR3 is TGCAGTGCTAGTCTAGCGGGGGTGGCAGATACGCAGTATTTT.